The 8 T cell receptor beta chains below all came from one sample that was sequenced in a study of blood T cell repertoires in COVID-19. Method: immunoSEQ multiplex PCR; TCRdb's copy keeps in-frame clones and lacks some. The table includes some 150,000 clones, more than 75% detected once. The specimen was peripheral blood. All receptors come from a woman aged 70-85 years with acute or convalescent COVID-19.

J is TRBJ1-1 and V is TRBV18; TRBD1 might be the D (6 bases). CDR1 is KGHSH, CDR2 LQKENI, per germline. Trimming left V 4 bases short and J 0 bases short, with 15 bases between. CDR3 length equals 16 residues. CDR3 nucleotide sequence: TGTGCCAGCTCACTTCCACAGGGTCCGGTGAACACTGAAGCTTTCTTT. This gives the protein CASSLPQGPVNTEAFF. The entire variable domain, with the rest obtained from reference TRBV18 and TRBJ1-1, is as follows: NAGVMQNPRHLVRRRGQEARLRCSPMKGHSHVYWYRQLPEEGLKFMVYLQKENIIDESGMPKERFSAEFPKEGPSILRIQQVVRGDSAAYFCASSLPQGPVNTEAFFGQGTRLTVV.

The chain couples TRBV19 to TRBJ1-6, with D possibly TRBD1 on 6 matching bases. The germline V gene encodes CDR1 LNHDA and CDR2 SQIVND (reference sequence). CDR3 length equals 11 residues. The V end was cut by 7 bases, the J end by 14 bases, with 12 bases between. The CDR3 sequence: CASTVQGTLHF. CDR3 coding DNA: TGTGCCAGTACGGTACAGGGCACCCTCCACTTT.

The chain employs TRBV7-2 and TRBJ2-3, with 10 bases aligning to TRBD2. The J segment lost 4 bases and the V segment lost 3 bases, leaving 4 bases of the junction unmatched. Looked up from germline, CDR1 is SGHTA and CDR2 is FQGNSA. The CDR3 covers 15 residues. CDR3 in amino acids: CASSLASGSADTQYF. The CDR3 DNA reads TGTGCCAGCAGCTTGGCTAGCGGGAGTGCAGATACGCAGTATTTT.

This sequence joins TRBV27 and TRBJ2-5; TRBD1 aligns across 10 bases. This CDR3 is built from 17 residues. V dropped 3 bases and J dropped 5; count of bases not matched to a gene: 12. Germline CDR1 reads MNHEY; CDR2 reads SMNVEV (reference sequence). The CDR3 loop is CASSFDRGRLDLETQYF. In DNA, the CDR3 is TGTGCCAGCAGTTTCGACAGGGGGCGTCTCGATTTGGAGACCCAGTACTTC.

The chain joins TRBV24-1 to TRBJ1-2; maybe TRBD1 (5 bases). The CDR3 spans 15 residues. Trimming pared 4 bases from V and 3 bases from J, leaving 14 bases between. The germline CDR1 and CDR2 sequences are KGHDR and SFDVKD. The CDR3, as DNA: TGTGCCACCAGTGACCCGTCCGGGACTCACTATGGCTACACCTTC. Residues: CATSDPSGTHYGYTF.

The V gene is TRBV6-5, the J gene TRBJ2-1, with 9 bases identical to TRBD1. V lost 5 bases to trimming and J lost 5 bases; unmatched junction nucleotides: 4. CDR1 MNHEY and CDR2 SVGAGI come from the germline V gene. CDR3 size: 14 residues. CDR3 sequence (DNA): TGTGCCAGCAGTAGGGACAGGGCCCACAATGAGCAGTTCTTC. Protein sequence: CASSRDRAHNEQFF.

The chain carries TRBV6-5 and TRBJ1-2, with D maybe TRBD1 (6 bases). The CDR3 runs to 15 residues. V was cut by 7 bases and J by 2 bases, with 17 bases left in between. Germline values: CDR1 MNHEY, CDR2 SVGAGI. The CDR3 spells CASTLERDRNYGYTF. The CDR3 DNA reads TGTGCCAGCACCTTAGAAAGAGACAGGAACTATGGCTACACCTTC.

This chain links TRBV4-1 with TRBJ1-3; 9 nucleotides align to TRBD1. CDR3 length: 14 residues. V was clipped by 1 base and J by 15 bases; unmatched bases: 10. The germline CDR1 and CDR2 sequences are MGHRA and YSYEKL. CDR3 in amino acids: CASSQGVRQGEKYF. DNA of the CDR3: TGCGCCAGCAGCCAAGGAGTTCGACAGGGGGAAAAATATTTT.